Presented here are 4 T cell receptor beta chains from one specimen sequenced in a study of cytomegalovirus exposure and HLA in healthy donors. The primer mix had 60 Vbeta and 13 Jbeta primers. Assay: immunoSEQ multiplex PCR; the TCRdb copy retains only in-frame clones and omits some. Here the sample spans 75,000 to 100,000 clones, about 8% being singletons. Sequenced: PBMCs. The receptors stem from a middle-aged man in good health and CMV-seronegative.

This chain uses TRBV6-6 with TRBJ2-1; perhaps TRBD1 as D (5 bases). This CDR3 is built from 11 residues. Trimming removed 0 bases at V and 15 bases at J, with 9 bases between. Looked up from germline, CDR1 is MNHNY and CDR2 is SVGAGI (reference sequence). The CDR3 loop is CASSYSAGWFF. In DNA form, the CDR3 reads TGTGCCAGCAGTTACTCCGCAGGGTGGTTCTTC.

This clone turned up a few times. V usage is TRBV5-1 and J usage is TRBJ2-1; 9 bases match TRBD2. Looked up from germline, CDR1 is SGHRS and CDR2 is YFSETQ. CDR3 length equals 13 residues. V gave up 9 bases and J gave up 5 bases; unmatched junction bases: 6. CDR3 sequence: CATGGGENNEQFF. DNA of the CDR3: TGCGCCACTGGCGGGGGGGAAAACAATGAGCAGTTCTTC.

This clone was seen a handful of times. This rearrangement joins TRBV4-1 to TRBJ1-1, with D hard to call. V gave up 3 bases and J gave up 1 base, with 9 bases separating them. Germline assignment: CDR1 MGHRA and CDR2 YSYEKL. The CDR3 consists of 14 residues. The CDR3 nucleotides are TGCGCCAGCAGCCAGTATGAGGGGAACACTGAAGCTTTCTTT. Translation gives CASSQYEGNTEAFF.

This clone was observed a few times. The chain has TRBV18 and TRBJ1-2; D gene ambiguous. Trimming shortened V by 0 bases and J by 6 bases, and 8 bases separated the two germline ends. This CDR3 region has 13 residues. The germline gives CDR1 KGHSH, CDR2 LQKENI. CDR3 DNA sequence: TGTGCCAGCTCACCACCGTCAGTTGATGGCTACACCTTC. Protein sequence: CASSPPSVDGYTF. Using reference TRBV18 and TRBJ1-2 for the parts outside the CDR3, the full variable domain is NAGVMQNPRHLVRRRGQEARLRCSPMKGHSHVYWYRQLPEEGLKFMVYLQKENIIDESGMPKERFSAEFPKEGPSILRIQQVVRGDSAAYFCASSPPSVDGYTFGSGTRLTVV.